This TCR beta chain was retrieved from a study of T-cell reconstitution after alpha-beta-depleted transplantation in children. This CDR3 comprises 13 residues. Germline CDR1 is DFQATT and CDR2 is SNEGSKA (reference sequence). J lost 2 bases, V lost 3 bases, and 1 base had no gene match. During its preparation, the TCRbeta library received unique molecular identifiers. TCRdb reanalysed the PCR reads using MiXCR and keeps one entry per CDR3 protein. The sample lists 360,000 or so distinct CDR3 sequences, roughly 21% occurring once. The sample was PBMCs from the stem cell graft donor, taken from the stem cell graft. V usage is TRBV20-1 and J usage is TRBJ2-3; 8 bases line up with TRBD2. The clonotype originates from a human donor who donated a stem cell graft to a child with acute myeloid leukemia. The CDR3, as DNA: TGCAGTGCTAGCGGGAGGGCCACAGATACGCAGTATTTT. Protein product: CSASGRATDTQYF.